This is a list of T cell receptor beta chains from one sample in a study of blood T cells in healthy people across ages. A single record per CDR3 protein comes from TCRdb applying MiXCR to the 5' RACE reads. The sample has about 1.4 million distinct CDR3 sequences; approximately 59% are singletons. Sequencing used blood. The receptor source for this set is a man aged 18 to 29 in good health. Each CDR3 is given with its conserved first and last residue. Fields, in order: D gene, V gene, J gene, clone size, CDR3 DNA, CDR3 protein. The D gene is left open where the match is weak. For some rows the clone size is stated as once, few or many, or as a class when expanded; others skip it.

D gene: TRBD1; V gene: TRBV6-1; J gene: TRBJ2-7; clone size: -; CDR3 DNA: TGTGCCAGCAGTGCGACCGGGACAGGGACAGTTTGGAGGTCCCACGAGCAGTACTTC; CDR3 protein: CASSATGTGTVWRSHEQYF
D gene: -; V gene: TRBV5-5; J gene: TRBJ1-2; clone size: -; CDR3 DNA: TGTGCCAGCCGGACAGAGGCAGGCAACTATGGCTACACCTTC; CDR3 protein: CASRTEAGNYGYTF
D gene: -; V gene: TRBV4-2; J gene: TRBJ2-5; clone size: -; CDR3 DNA: TGTGCCAGCAGCCACCCTAAAGATAGGTTCGGAGAGACCCAGTACTTC; CDR3 protein: CASSHPKDRFGETQYF
D gene: -; V gene: TRBV11-2; J gene: TRBJ2-7; clone size: -; CDR3 DNA: TGTGCCAGCAGCACACCCCGCGGACCCTACGAGCAGTACTTC; CDR3 protein: CASSTPRGPYEQYF
D gene: -; V gene: TRBV5-1; J gene: TRBJ2-7; clone size: -; CDR3 DNA: TGCGCCAGCAGCTTCGGAGGGGGCGCCGTTTACGAGCAGTACTTC; CDR3 protein: CASSFGGGAVYEQYF
D gene: TRBD2; V gene: TRBV29-1; J gene: TRBJ2-1; clone size: -; CDR3 DNA: TGCAGCGTTGGATCTAGCGGGAGATATGAGCAGTTCTTC; CDR3 protein: CSVGSSGRYEQFF
D gene: -; V gene: TRBV11-2; J gene: TRBJ2-3; clone size: -; CDR3 DNA: TGTGCCAGCAGCGGCGGGGCGACCTTGAATCATCTCCCCGATACGCAGTATTTT; CDR3 protein: CASSGGATLNHLPDTQYF
D gene: TRBD2; V gene: TRBV3-1; J gene: TRBJ2-1; clone size: few; CDR3 DNA: TGTGCCAGCAGCCGACTAGCGACCGACAATGAGCAGTTCTTC; CDR3 protein: CASSRLATDNEQFF
D gene: TRBD1; V gene: TRBV7-2; J gene: TRBJ1-1; clone size: few; CDR3 DNA: TGTGCCAGCAGCCCCTTAACAGGGGGGAACACTGAAGCTTTCTTT; CDR3 protein: CASSPLTGGNTEAFF
D gene: -; V gene: TRBV15; J gene: TRBJ2-7; clone size: -; CDR3 DNA: TGTGCCACCAGCAGAGACCGAGATGGCTCCTACGAGCAGTACTTC; CDR3 protein: CATSRDRDGSYEQYF
D gene: -; V gene: TRBV5-1; J gene: TRBJ2-3; clone size: -; CDR3 DNA: TGCGCCAGCAGCTTGGCCTCCAAGCGCATAGATACGCAGTATTTT; CDR3 protein: CASSLASKRIDTQYF
D gene: -; V gene: TRBV2; J gene: TRBJ2-7; clone size: -; CDR3 DNA: TGTGCCAGCAGTGAACGACATGCGGGGTATTACGAGCAGTACTTC; CDR3 protein: CASSERHAGYYEQYF
D gene: -; V gene: TRBV20-1; J gene: TRBJ1-2; clone size: -; CDR3 DNA: TGCAGTGCTAGCTTGGACACCTCATCCCTCTATGGCTACACCTTC; CDR3 protein: CSASLDTSSLYGYTF
D gene: TRBD1; V gene: TRBV24-1; J gene: TRBJ1-2; clone size: few; CDR3 DNA: TGTGCCACCAGAGGGACAGGGAAGGACTATGGCTACACCTTC; CDR3 protein: CATRGTGKDYGYTF
D gene: -; V gene: TRBV6-1; J gene: TRBJ2-7; clone size: -; CDR3 DNA: TGTGCCAGCAGTGACCGGCAGGGGATGAGCGAGCAGTACTTC; CDR3 protein: CASSDRQGMSEQYF
D gene: -; V gene: TRBV4-3; J gene: TRBJ2-1; clone size: -; CDR3 DNA: TGCGCCAGCAGCCCGGCGCGGGGATTCGTCTACAATGAGCAGTTCTTC; CDR3 protein: CASSPARGFVYNEQFF
D gene: -; V gene: TRBV24-1; J gene: TRBJ2-4; clone size: -; CDR3 DNA: TGTGCCACCAGTGCCGGGACCGGGAACCAGTACTTC; CDR3 protein: CATSAGTGNQYF
D gene: TRBD1; V gene: TRBV6-6; J gene: TRBJ1-2; clone size: -; CDR3 DNA: TGTGCCAGCAGTTACCTCCGGGACAGAACATCTAACTATGGCTACACCTTC; CDR3 protein: CASSYLRDRTSNYGYTF
D gene: -; V gene: TRBV5-5; J gene: TRBJ2-3; clone size: few; CDR3 DNA: TGTGCCAGCAGCTTGGAGAGAGGGTGGGATACGCAGTATTTT; CDR3 protein: CASSLERGWDTQYF
D gene: TRBD2; V gene: TRBV4-1; J gene: TRBJ2-7; clone size: -; CDR3 DNA: TGCGCCAGCAGCCCACGTCTAGCGGGAGGCACCTACGAGCAGTACTTC; CDR3 protein: CASSPRLAGGTYEQYF
D gene: -; V gene: TRBV4-1; J gene: TRBJ1-2; clone size: -; CDR3 DNA: TGCGCCAGCAGCCAACGATGGGACTTGGGGTCCTATGGCTACACCTTC; CDR3 protein: CASSQRWDLGSYGYTF
D gene: TRBD1; V gene: TRBV5-1; J gene: TRBJ2-7; clone size: few; CDR3 DNA: TGCGCCAGCAGTATCGGGACAGGGTTCTCCTACGAGCAGTACTTC; CDR3 protein: CASSIGTGFSYEQYF
D gene: TRBD2; V gene: TRBV6-1; J gene: TRBJ2-7; clone size: -; CDR3 DNA: TGTGCCAGCAGCATCCGGGACACCGGTCGACTAGCGAGACACTACGAGCAGTACTTC; CDR3 protein: CASSIRDTGRLARHYEQYF